The sequence of this TCR beta chain was determined in a study of early T cells in non-severe SARS-CoV-2 infection. The CDR3 spans 15 residues. V was pared by 6 bases and J by 6 bases, with 5 bases of the junction left unmatched. As part of library construction, unique molecular identifiers were attached to individual cDNA molecules. TCRdb recomputed calls from the 5' RACE reads with MiXCR, one row per CDR3 protein. The table includes about 77,000 distinct CDR3 sequences, 5% detected once. J is TRBJ2-2 and V is TRBV12-3 or TRBV12-4; 12 nucleotides agree with TRBD2. This sequence was found in an adult who was a healthcare worker with PCR-confirmed SARS-CoV-2 infection or an uninfected control (not recorded which). The material sequenced was whole blood, taken at baseline. The CDR3 DNA reads TGTGCCAGCAGGCCCAGACTAGCGGGAGCCGGGGAGCTGTTTTTT. Its translation is CASRPRLAGAGELFF.